This is a list of T cell receptor beta chains from one sample in a study of T cells in Graves' hyperthyroidism and ophthalmopathy. TCRdb independently ran MiXCR on the multiplex PCR reads; one entry per CDR3 protein. This sample has approximately 530,000 distinct CDR3 sequences, with approximately 16% found just once. Sequenced material: blood. Receptor source: a woman between 18 and 29 years old with Graves' hyperthyroidism. Each CDR3 is given with its conserved first and last residue. D genes are given only for firm matches. Size values are once, few and many counts, or a class for expanded clones, and some rows have none.

J,D,V,size,CDR3,DNA
TRBJ1-1,NA,TRBV7-2,many,CASSMGRVTEAFF,TGTGCCAGCAGCATGGGACGGGTCACTGAAGCTTTCTTT
TRBJ2-1,TRBD2,TRBV28,many,CASSSLAGLNYNEQFF,TGTGCCAGCAGTTCCTTAGCGGGTCTGAACTACAATGAGCAGTTCTTC
TRBJ2-7,TRBD1,TRBV5-4,NA,CASSKSQGQLLYEQYF,TGTGCCAGCAGCAAATCACAGGGGCAACTTCTCTACGAGCAGTACTTC
TRBJ2-1,TRBD2,TRBV6-5,few,CASSYSGLAGVSYNEQFF,TGTGCCAGCAGTTACTCGGGGTTAGCGGGAGTCTCGTACAATGAGCAGTTCTTC
TRBJ2-5,TRBD2,TRBV6-1,few,CASIERGGETQYF,TGTGCCAGCATTGAACGGGGGGGAGAGACCCAGTACTTC
TRBJ2-2,NA,TRBV28,many,CASKDGIKVTGELFF,TGTGCCAGCAAGGATGGGATTAAGGTCACCGGGGAGCTGTTTTTT
TRBJ2-7,NA,TRBV7-2,many,CASSSAELPYEQYF,TGTGCCAGCAGCTCCGCAGAGCTGCCCTACGAGCAGTACTTC
TRBJ1-6,TRBD1,TRBV2,NA,CASRGQGRLGHYNSPLHF,TGTGCCAGCAGGGGACAGGGAAGGCTGGGTCACTATAATTCACCCCTCCACTTT
TRBJ1-3,NA,TRBV6-1,NA,CASSVANTIYF,TGTGCCAGCAGTGTCGCGAACACCATATATTTT
TRBJ2-7,NA,TRBV7-9,NA,CASSLAGSVEQYF,TGTGCCAGCAGCTTAGCAGGGAGTGTCGAGCAGTACTTC
TRBJ2-7,NA,TRBV4-1,NA,CASSPEGEEDYEQYF,TGCGCCAGCAGCCCCGAGGGTGAAGAAGACTACGAGCAGTACTTC
TRBJ1-5,TRBD1,TRBV19,NA,CASSLRQGNGNQPQHF,TGTGCCAGTAGTCTCCGACAGGGGAATGGCAATCAGCCCCAGCATTTT
TRBJ1-6,NA,TRBV11-2,many,CASSLDRRATLHF,TGTGCCAGCAGCTTAGATCGTAGAGCAACTCTCCACTTT
TRBJ2-3,TRBD1,TRBV12-3/TRBV12-4,many,CASRKQGASDTQYF,TGTGCCAGCCGCAAACAGGGGGCTTCAGATACGCAGTATTTT
TRBJ2-3,TRBD2,TRBV20-1,many,CSGTPLAGGTDTQYF,TGCAGTGGGACACCCCTAGCGGGAGGCACAGATACGCAGTATTTT
TRBJ2-5,TRBD2,TRBV20-1,NA,CSAVSGRAPETQYF,TGCAGTGCTGTCAGCGGGAGGGCTCCGGAGACCCAGTACTTC
TRBJ2-3,NA,TRBV7-9,few,CAGSQGLAVPTDTQYF,TGTGCCGGCAGCCAAGGGTTAGCGGTGCCCACAGATACGCAGTATTTT
TRBJ2-5,NA,TRBV3-1,many,CASSQEGGRGRETQYF,TGTGCCAGCAGCCAAGAAGGGGGGAGAGGGAGAGAGACCCAGTACTTC
TRBJ1-2,NA,TRBV7-2,few,CASSFYREDGYTF,TGTGCCAGCAGCTTCTACAGGGAGGATGGCTACACCTTC
TRBJ2-7,TRBD2,TRBV12-3/TRBV12-4,few,CASSLWSSGAYEQYF,TGTGCCAGCAGTTTGTGGTCTAGCGGAGCCTACGAGCAGTACTTC
TRBJ1-4,NA,TRBV29-1,NA,CSVEDGNEKLFF,TGCAGCGTGGAGGACGGAAATGAAAAACTGTTTTTT
TRBJ2-5,NA,TRBV6-7,NA,CASREQENQETQYF,TGTGCCAGCAGAGAGCAGGAAAACCAAGAGACCCAGTACTTC
TRBJ2-3,NA,TRBV7-6,many,CASSSARVRDSTDTQYF,TGTGCCAGCAGCTCAGCGAGGGTACGGGACAGCACAGATACGCAGTATTTT
TRBJ2-1,TRBD1,TRBV9,few,CASSVQGAFYNEQFF,TGTGCCAGCAGCGTACAGGGGGCCTTCTACAATGAGCAGTTCTTC
TRBJ2-2,TRBD2,TRBV5-1,many,CASSLGLAGNTGELFF,TGTGCCAGCAGTTTAGGACTAGCGGGGAACACCGGGGAGCTGTTTTTT
TRBJ1-1,NA,TRBV7-9,few,CASSLEGGAKTEAFF,TGTGCCAGCAGCTTAGAGGGGGGCGCGAAAACTGAAGCTTTCTTT
TRBJ1-2,NA,TRBV6-1,many,CASGRGIGYGYTF,TGTGCCAGCGGGAGGGGTATTGGGTATGGCTACACCTTC
TRBJ2-3,NA,TRBV27,many,CASSLFRPRSTDTQYF,TGTGCCAGCAGTTTATTCCGGCCGAGGAGCACAGATACGCAGTATTTT
TRBJ2-7,NA,TRBV29-1,few,CSVAGAGRSYEQYF,TGCAGCGTTGCGGGGGCAGGACGCTCCTACGAGCAGTACTTC
TRBJ2-1,NA,TRBV7-2,NA,CASSLADLSTTYNEQFF,TGTGCCAGCAGCTTAGCTGATTTGAGTACTACCTACAATGAGCAGTTCTTC
TRBJ1-2,NA,TRBV7-9,many,CASSFSRLEGYGYTF,TGTGCCAGCAGCTTTTCTCGGCTAGAAGGCTATGGCTACACCTTC
TRBJ2-2,NA,TRBV7-2,many,CASSSVSSVGGELFF,TGTGCCAGCAGCAGCGTTTCGAGCGTCGGAGGGGAGCTGTTTTTT
TRBJ1-5,NA,TRBV12-3/TRBV12-4,many,CASSADSLNQPQHF,TGTGCCAGCAGTGCGGACAGTTTAAATCAGCCCCAGCATTTT
TRBJ2-1,NA,TRBV11-2,many,CASSFGGGQNYNEQFF,TGTGCCAGCAGCTTCGGAGGGGGCCAGAACTACAATGAGCAGTTCTTC
TRBJ2-7,NA,TRBV4-1,NA,CASSQPGRASQYEQYF,TGCGCCAGCAGCCAACCCGGGAGAGCCAGCCAGTACGAGCAGTACTTC
TRBJ2-1,NA,TRBV4-2,NA,CASSQGLEKDEQFF,TGTGCCAGCAGCCAAGGACTAGAGAAGGATGAGCAGTTCTTC
TRBJ2-5,NA,TRBV5-6,many,CASSLGSNTQETQYF,TGTGCCAGCAGCTTGGGGTCCAACACCCAAGAGACCCAGTACTTC
TRBJ2-7,NA,TRBV4-1,few,CASSQVAGGRSYEQYF,TGCGCCAGCAGCCAGGTGGCGGGTGGCAGGTCCTACGAGCAGTACTTC
TRBJ2-3,TRBD2,TRBV4-2,few,CASSQTSGKQYF,TGTGCCAGCAGCCAGACTAGCGGGAAGCAGTATTTT
TRBJ2-7,TRBD1,TRBV20-1,NA,CSAKGDSSYEQYF,TGCAGTGCCAAGGGGGACAGCTCCTACGAGCAGTACTTC
TRBJ2-3,NA,TRBV6-4,NA,CASSDPDTDTQYF,TGTGCCAGCAGTGACCCAGACACAGATACGCAGTATTTT
TRBJ1-1,TRBD1,TRBV18,many,CASSPRQGTTEAFF,TGTGCCAGCTCACCGAGACAGGGCACTACTGAAGCTTTCTTT
TRBJ2-7,TRBD2,TRBV20-1,NA,CSAGSRGRGPESFYEQYF,TGCAGTGCTGGGTCGCGGGGGAGGGGTCCAGAATCTTTCTACGAGCAGTACTTC
TRBJ1-5,TRBD1,TRBV2,NA,CASRGTGAAQPQHF,TGTGCCAGCAGGGGAACAGGGGCAGCTCAGCCCCAGCATTTT
TRBJ2-7,TRBD2,TRBV4-1,NA,CASSQGVAGASYEPYF,TGCGCCAGCAGCCAAGGAGTAGCGGGGGCCTCCTACGAGCCGTACTTC
TRBJ1-5,NA,TRBV25-1,few,CASSGWGVNQPQHF,TGTGCCAGCAGTGGATGGGGCGTGAATCAGCCCCAGCATTTT
TRBJ1-2,TRBD1,TRBV28,many,CASSLSGTGGYGYTF,TGTGCCAGCAGTTTGTCCGGGACAGGGGGCTATGGCTACACCTTC
TRBJ1-1,TRBD1,TRBV6-2/TRBV6-3,many,CASIRRQQGGLFGNTEAFF,TGTGCCAGCATCAGACGACAACAGGGGGGGTTGTTCGGGAACACTGAAGCTTTCTTT